This TCR beta chain was recovered during a study of blood T cell repertoires in COVID-19. The protocol was immunoSEQ multiplex PCR, while the TCRdb copy is restricted to in-frame clones and leaves out a portion. The data contain about 300,000 clones, about 91% of them singletons. After removal of 5 bases from V and 5 bases from J, the junction contained 15 bases not matched to a gene. The CDR3 is 18 residues long. Germline V gene data show CDR1 as SGHTA and CDR2 as FQGNSA. The clonotype comes from a woman in her twenties or thirties who had recovered from COVID-19. The V call is TRBV7-2, the J call TRBJ2-4; 10 bases fit TRBD1. Sequenced input: peripheral blood. In DNA form, the CDR3 reads TGTGCCAGCAGCGGTAGCCGAGACAGGGGGCTTCCCCAAAACATTCAGTACTTC. Translating gives CASSGSRDRGLPQNIQYF. Combining the CDR3 with reference TRBV7-2 and TRBJ2-4 gives the whole variable domain GAGVSQSPSNKVTEKGKDVELRCDPISGHTALYWYRQSLGQGLEFLIYFQGNSAPDKSGLPSDRFSAERTGGSVSTLTIQRTQQEDSAVYLCASSGSRDRGLPQNIQYFGAGTRLSVL.